The 21 T cell receptor beta chains in this list originate from one sample, sequenced in a study of shared clonotypes between healthy human individuals. Assay used: immunoSEQ multiplex PCR; TCRdb lists only in-frame clones, some missing. This table has about 2.4 million clones, just over 90% appearing once. The material sequenced was naive CD4+ T cells sorted from blood. Subset specified: CD45RA+ positively selected. The source is a man between 18 and 29 years old in good health.

The chain carries TRBV6-5 and TRBJ2-1, with 7 bases identical to TRBD2. This CDR3 spans 14 amino acids. The V segment lost 2 bases and the J segment 3 bases; nucleotides outside the gene matches: 1. Germline V gene sequence: CDR1 MNHEY, CDR2 SVGAGI. As DNA, the CDR3 is TGTGCCAGCAGTTACCGGGAGGACTACAATGAGCAGTTCTTC. It translates to CASSYREDYNEQFF.

V and J are TRBV30 and TRBJ1-4, with D possibly TRBD1 on 6 matching bases. The CDR3 extends over 18 amino acids. CDR1 and CDR2 from the germline V gene are GTSNPN and SVGIG (reference sequence). V was pared by 0 bases and J by 8 bases, with 25 bases between. The CDR3 spells CAWSVPGTSKGLREKLFF. The CDR3 nucleotides read TGTGCCTGGAGTGTACCCGGGACATCGAAGGGCTTAAGAGAAAAACTGTTTTTT. The entire variable domain, with the rest obtained from reference TRBV30 and TRBJ1-4, is as follows: SQTIHQWPATLVQPVGSPLSLECTVEGTSNPNLYWYRQAAGRGLQLLFYSVGIGQISSEVPQNLSASRPQDRQFILSSKKLLLSDSGFYLCAWSVPGTSKGLREKLFFGSGTQLSVL.

The chain links TRBV18 to TRBJ1-4, with D possibly matching TRBD1 (5 bases). Germline values: CDR1 KGHSH, CDR2 LQKENI. Trimming cost V 0 bases and J 3 bases, with 14 bases left between them. The CDR3 sequence is 17 residues long. CDR3 nucleotides: TGTGCCAGCTCACCACCGAACCAGGGAGTTGCTAATGAAAAACTGTTTTTT. Translated: CASSPPNQGVANEKLFF.

CDR3 protein: CASSLDAAGTEAFF. The CDR3 DNA sequence: TGTGCCAGCAGCTTAGATGCCGCGGGCACTGAAGCTTTCTTT. The chain uses TRBV7-8 and TRBJ1-1; D not resolved. Trimming stripped 1 base from V and 4 bases from J, with 10 bases between. Germline CDR1 SGHVS, CDR2 FQNEAQ. The CDR3 covers 14 residues.

V and J are TRBV6-6 and TRBJ1-6; TRBD1 matches at 10 bases. CDR1 MNHNY and CDR2 SVGAGI come from the germline V gene (reference sequence). The CDR3 spans 16 residues. V was pared by 4 bases and J by 5 bases, with 5 bases of the junction left unmatched. CDR3 sequence reads: CASSFDRGRNNSPLHF. The CDR3, as DNA: TGTGCCAGCAGTTTCGACAGGGGGCGGAATAATTCACCCCTCCACTTT.

The V gene is TRBV6-5, the J gene TRBJ2-2; 7 bases map to TRBD2. Germline V gives CDR1 MNHEY, CDR2 SVGAGI. The V segment lost 0 bases and the J segment 4 bases; nucleotides outside the gene matches: 2. The CDR3 consists of 15 residues. CDR3 protein: CASSYSPSGTGELFF. As DNA, the CDR3 is TGTGCCAGCAGTTACTCTCCTAGCGGCACCGGGGAGCTGTTTTTT.

On this clone itself: Relative to the germline gene, one junction end is altered; a read error may explain this. The chain is built from TRBV5-4 and TRBJ1-1; D unclear. The CDR3 is 15 residues long. Germline values: CDR1 SGHNT, CDR2 YYREEE (reference sequence). This CDR3 is CASSSGKEGNPEAFF. The CDR3 nucleotides are TGTGCCAGCAGCTCTGGTAAGGAAGGGAACCCTGAAGCTTTCTTT.

Notes on this clone: Its ends do not fully match the called genes, so a read error is possible. V and J are TRBV7-7 and TRBJ2-2; D is perhaps TRBD1 or TRBD2 (5 bases each). The length of the CDR3 is 13 residues. CDR1 is SSHAT, CDR2 FNYEAQ, per germline (reference sequence). CDR3 protein: CASSLGTGGELFF. As DNA, the CDR3 is TGTGCTAGCAGCTTAGGGACGGGCGGGGAGCTGTTTTTT.

This chain joins TRBV5-1 and TRBJ1-6; 10 bases are shared with TRBD1. This CDR3 is built from 17 residues. Germline V gene lookup returns CDR1 SGHRS and CDR2 YFSETQ. J was trimmed by 5 bases and V by 2 bases; bases with no gene match: 7. The CDR3 here is CASSLGTGASDNSPLHF. The CDR3 DNA sequence: TGCGCCAGCAGCTTAGGGACAGGGGCATCGGATAATTCACCCCTCCACTTT.

The gene calls are TRBV30 and TRBJ2-7, with 9 bases identical to TRBD2. The CDR3 runs 16 residues. V lost 0 bases and J lost 1; bases outside the gene matches: 7. Germline V gene data show CDR1 as GTSNPN and CDR2 as SVGIG (reference sequence). The CDR3 loop reads CAWSVLSGGLSYEQYF. In DNA form, the CDR3 reads TGTGCCTGGAGTGTACTAAGCGGGGGGCTTTCCTACGAGCAGTACTTC.

The chain links TRBV30 to TRBJ2-3; D unresolved. The V end was cut by 0 bases, the J end by 5 bases, with 9 bases between. The CDR3 spans 13 residues. Looked up from germline, CDR1 is GTSNPN and CDR2 is SVGIG (reference sequence). The CDR3 loop is CAWSVIPLDTQYF. The CDR3 DNA is TGTGCCTGGAGTGTAATTCCTTTAGATACGCAGTATTTT. Drawing the rest from reference TRBV30 and TRBJ2-3, the complete variable domain is SQTIHQWPATLVQPVGSPLSLECTVEGTSNPNLYWYRQAAGRGLQLLFYSVGIGQISSEVPQNLSASRPQDRQFILSSKKLLLSDSGFYLCAWSVIPLDTQYFGPGTRLTVL.

The chain couples TRBV5-4 to TRBJ2-5; TRBD1 matches at 9 bases. The V gene end was trimmed by 2 bases and the J gene end by 5 bases; junction bases not matched to a gene: 10. The germline V gene has CDR1 SGHNT and CDR2 YYREEE (reference sequence). The CDR3 spans 16 residues. The CDR3 sequence: CASSFDNRGQGETQYF. The DNA of the CDR3 is TGTGCCAGCAGCTTCGACAACAGGGGGCAGGGGGAGACCCAGTACTTC.

The genes are TRBV5-1 and TRBJ2-5, with D perhaps TRBD1 or TRBD2 (5 bases each). CDR1 is SGHRS and CDR2 is YFSETQ in the germline V gene. This CDR3 is 14 amino acids long. V gave up 4 bases and J gave up 3 bases, with 13 bases separating them. In DNA, the CDR3 is TGCGCCAGCAGCGCTCAGGGACCTGAAGAGACCCAGTACTTC. Amino acid sequence: CASSAQGPEETQYF.

The chain uses TRBV2 and TRBJ2-7; TRBD2 might be the D (5 bases). Deletions cut 7 bases from V and 9 bases from J, with 19 bases between. The V gene's germline CDR1 is SNHLY and CDR2 FYNNEI. The length of the CDR3 is 13 residues. The CDR3 reads CASTGAPLGGQYF. CDR3 coding DNA: TGTGCCAGCACCGGAGCGCCCTTAGGAGGGCAGTACTTC.

J is TRBJ2-4 and V is TRBV11-2; 8 positions match TRBD1. This CDR3 comprises 12 residues. V trimming: 7 bases; J trimming: 13 bases; junction bases outside the gene matches: 9. The germline V gene has CDR1 SGHAT and CDR2 FQNNGV. The chain's CDR3 is CASTIFRDRQYF. The CDR3 DNA follows: TGTGCCAGCACCATTTTCCGGGACAGGCAGTACTTC.

Remarks on this clone: Other nucleotide sequences in the sample specify the same CDR3. CDR3 sequence: CASRANTEAFF. The CDR3 region has the DNA TGTGCCAGCAGGGCGAACACTGAAGCTTTCTTT. The chain uses TRBV6-1 and TRBJ1-1, with D hard to call. Trimming took 6 bases from V and 1 from J, leaving 3 bases between them. This CDR3 spans 11 amino acids. Germline CDR1 reads MNHNS; CDR2 reads SASEGT.

This chain connects TRBV18 to TRBJ2-6; a possible D gene is TRBD1 (5 bases). Germline CDR1 is KGHSH and CDR2 is LQKENI. Deletions cut 2 bases from V and 4 bases from J, with 9 bases between. This CDR3 comprises 15 residues. Written as DNA, the CDR3 is TGTGCCAGCTCACCAATGGGGCCCGGGGCCAACGTCCTGACTTTC. Protein sequence: CASSPMGPGANVLTF.

CDR3 nucleotide sequence: TGTGCCAGCAGCGTAGAACGGCTGCCCTACAATGAGCAGTTCTTC. Protein sequence: CASSVERLPYNEQFF. This rearrangement joins TRBV9 to TRBJ2-1; D not certain. This CDR3 contains 15 residues. V dropped 0 bases and J dropped 2 bases, with 9 bases sitting between them. Germline V CDR1 and CDR2: SGDLS, YYNGEE.

The chain joins TRBV11-2 to TRBJ2-2; tentatively, D is TRBD1 or TRBD2 (6 bases each). V shed 2 bases and J shed 3 bases, with 10 bases lying between them. This CDR3 is built from 15 residues. Looked up from germline, CDR1 is SGHAT and CDR2 is FQNNGV. The CDR3 is CASSLLGGYTGELFF. The CDR3, as DNA: TGTGCCAGCAGCTTACTCGGGGGCTACACCGGGGAGCTGTTTTTT.

CDR3 loop: CASATSGGNNYSPLHF. The CDR3 region has the DNA TGTGCTAGTGCCACTTCGGGCGGAAATAATTATTCACCCCTCCACTTT. The chain couples TRBV12-5 to TRBJ1-6; D is uncertain. Germline CDR1 reads LGHNT; CDR2 reads FRNRAP. Trimming removed 7 bases at V and 8 bases at J, with 21 bases between. The CDR3 runs to 16 residues.

This sequence joins TRBV9 and TRBJ2-6; TRBD1 agrees at 10 bases. Looked up from germline, CDR1 is SGDLS and CDR2 is YYNGEE. Germline trimming cut 3 bases from V and 1 base from J; bases unmatched to any gene: 7. The CDR3 sequence is 18 residues long. The CDR3: CASSGQGAALSGANVLTF. CDR3 DNA: TGTGCCAGCAGCGGACAGGGGGCAGCCCTGTCTGGGGCCAACGTCCTGACTTTC.